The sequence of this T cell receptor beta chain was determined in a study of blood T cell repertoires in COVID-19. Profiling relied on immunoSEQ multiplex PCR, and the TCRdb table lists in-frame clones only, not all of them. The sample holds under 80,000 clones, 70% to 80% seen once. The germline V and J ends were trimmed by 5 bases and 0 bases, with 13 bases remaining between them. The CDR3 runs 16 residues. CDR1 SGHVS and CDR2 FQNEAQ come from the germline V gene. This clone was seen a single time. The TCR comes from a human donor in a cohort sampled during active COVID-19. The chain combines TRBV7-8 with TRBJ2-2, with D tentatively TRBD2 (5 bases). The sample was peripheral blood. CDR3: CASSLRERTNTGELFF. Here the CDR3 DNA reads TGTGCCAGCAGCCTACGTGAGCGGACGAACACCGGGGAGCTGTTTTTT.